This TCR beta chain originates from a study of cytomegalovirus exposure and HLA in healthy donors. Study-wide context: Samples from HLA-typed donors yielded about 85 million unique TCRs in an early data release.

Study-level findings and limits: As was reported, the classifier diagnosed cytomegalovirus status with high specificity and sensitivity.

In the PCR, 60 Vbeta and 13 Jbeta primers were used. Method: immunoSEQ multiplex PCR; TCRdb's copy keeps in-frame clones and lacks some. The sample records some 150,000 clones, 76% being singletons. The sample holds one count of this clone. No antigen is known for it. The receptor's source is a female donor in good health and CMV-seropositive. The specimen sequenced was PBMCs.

This CDR3 reads CASSVQGPTSRRDQPQHF. CDR3 nucleotide sequence: TGTGCCAGCAGTGTACAGGGCCCCACATCTCGTAGGGATCAGCCCCAGCATTTT. The rearrangement links TRBV6-1 to TRBJ1-5, with D perhaps TRBD1 (6 bases). V was trimmed by 4 bases and J by 5 bases, leaving 24 bases between them. Germline lookup yields CDR1 MNHNS and CDR2 SASEGT. The CDR3 covers 18 residues.